One and the same sample provided the 7 T cell receptor beta chains below, sequenced in a study of blood T cell repertoires in COVID-19. Some clones are missing from TCRdb's copy, which holds only in-frame ones; the method was immunoSEQ multiplex PCR. The profile shows 150,000 to 180,000 clones, around 83% of them singletons. The sequenced sample consisted of peripheral blood. The receptors originated from a woman aged 55-75 years with COVID-19, enrolled during active disease.

The chain uses TRBV4-1 and TRBJ2-1; no clear D gene. Germline assignment: CDR1 MGHRA and CDR2 YSYEKL. The V end was cut by 0 bases, the J end by 0 bases, with 9 bases between. The CDR3 covers 16 residues. This CDR3 is CASSQERGSSYNEQFF. The CDR3 DNA follows: TGCGCCAGCAGCCAAGAACGCGGTAGCTCCTACAATGAGCAGTTCTTC.

The chain employs TRBV30 and TRBJ1-5; D is unresolved. V shed 2 bases and J shed 6 bases, with 14 bases lying between them. Germline V gives CDR1 GTSNPN, CDR2 SVGIG (reference sequence). CDR3 length: 14 residues. CDR3 in DNA: TGTGCCTGGAGTTTCAACCTCGGAGGTCAGCCCCAGCATTTT. Encoded protein: CAWSFNLGGQPQHF. Filled out from reference TRBV30 and TRBJ1-5, the complete variable domain reads SQTIHQWPATLVQPVGSPLSLECTVEGTSNPNLYWYRQAAGRGLQLLFYSVGIGQISSEVPQNLSASRPQDRQFILSSKKLLLSDSGFYLCAWSFNLGGQPQHFGDGTRLSIL.

Concerning this clone itself: One end of the junction does not line up with germline, which may come from a read error. The chain carries TRBV7-8 and TRBJ1-2; the match to TRBD1 covers 9 bases. This CDR3 has 14 amino acids. The germline V gene encodes CDR1 SGHVS and CDR2 FQNEAQ. This CDR3 reads CASRSDRGFGGYTF. As DNA, the CDR3 is TGTGCCAGCAGGTCGGACAGGGGATTCGGTGGCTACACCTTT.

The sample holds a few counts of this clone. The chain recombines TRBV15 with TRBJ1-4; D is ambiguous. The V and J ends lost 0 bases and 0 bases respectively, with 8 bases between them. CDR1 and CDR2 (germline): LNHNV, YYDKDF (reference sequence). The CDR3 runs to 16 residues. The CDR3 nucleotides read TGTGCCACCAGCAGAGATCGCGGTACAACTAATGAAAAACTGTTTTTT. Its protein is CATSRDRGTTNEKLFF. The full variable domain, completed using reference TRBV15 and TRBJ1-4, is DAMVIQNPRYQVTQFGKPVTLSCSQTLNHNVMYWYQQKSSQAPKLLFHYYDKDFNNEADTPDNFQSRRPNTSFCFLDIRSPGLGDTAMYLCATSRDRGTTNEKLFFGSGTQLSVL.

The CDR3 here is CASSKTLGDTEAFF. CDR3 DNA sequence: TGCGCCAGCAGCAAGACTCTAGGTGACACTGAAGCTTTCTTT. V usage is TRBV5-1 and J usage is TRBJ1-1; D remains unclear. CDR1 SGHRS and CDR2 YFSETQ come from the germline V gene. The CDR3 consists of 14 residues. With 4 bases removed from V and 3 bases from J, the gap between germline ends came to 13 bases.

The chain recombines TRBV18 with TRBJ1-3; no reliable D call. CDR3 length equals 15 residues. Germline CDR1 KGHSH, CDR2 LQKENI. V lost 2 bases and J 0 bases, leaving 8 bases between the germline ends. CDR3 in DNA: TGTGCCAGCTCACCAGAGGTCAGCTCTGGAAACACCATATATTTT. It translates to CASSPEVSSGNTIYF.

The genes are TRBV19 and TRBJ1-2; TRBD1 aligns across 8 bases. The CDR3 contains 14 residues. V lost 7 bases and J lost 3; bases outside the gene matches: 7. Germline CDR1 and CDR2: LNHDA and SQIVND (reference sequence). In DNA, the CDR3 is TGTGCCAGTATCCCCAGGGGGCGGTACTATGGCTACACCTTC. Translating it yields CASIPRGRYYGYTF.